Listed below are T cell receptor beta chains from one sample, sequenced in a study of T cell changes during pregnancy in multiple sclerosis. The table came from immunoSEQ multiplex PCR; TCRdb's copy has only in-frame clones and leaves some out. The table records 70,000 to 90,000 clones, 85% to 95% of them present only once. Sequences were derived from peripheral blood, sampled in the first trimester of pregnancy. Receptors originate from a female donor with multiple sclerosis, enrolled in a pregnancy study. CDR3s include the opening cysteine and the closing phenylalanine or tryptophan. D genes are given only for firm matches. Clone size is given for some rows only: seen once, a few or many times, or a class if the clone is expanded.

clone_size j_call d_call v_call cdr3_aa cdr3_nt
NA TRBJ1-3 TRBD1 TRBV18 CASSLGQPSSGNTIYF TGTGCCAGCTCACTGGGACAGCCGAGCTCTGGAAACACCATATATTTT
NA TRBJ2-1 NA TRBV23-1 CASSQSPPFVGGRGGSYNEQFF TGCGCCAGCAGTCAATCGCCCCCTTTCGTGGGCGGGAGAGGGGGATCCTACAATGAGCAGTTCTTC
NA TRBJ2-1 NA TRBV20-1 CSAHDRSEQFF TGCAGTGCTCATGACAGGTCTGAGCAGTTCTTC
NA TRBJ1-2 TRBD1 TRBV6-6 CASSNEGASGYTF TGTGCCAGCAGTAACGAGGGGGCGAGCGGCTACACCTTC
NA TRBJ2-1 TRBD2 TRBV4-2 CASSQGTSPSSHNEQFF TGTGCCAGCAGCCAAGGGACTAGCCCTAGCTCCCACAATGAGCAGTTCTTC
NA TRBJ2-7 NA TRBV4-1 CASSQDRGSPYEQYF TGCGCCAGCAGCCAAGATCGAGGGAGCCCCTACGAGCAGTACTTC
NA TRBJ1-1 NA TRBV28 CASSLVGGEAFF TGTGCCAGCAGTTTAGTCGGCGGTGAAGCTTTCTTT
NA TRBJ2-2 TRBD1 TRBV6-4 CASSPQGAGTGELFF TGTGCCAGCAGTCCACAGGGGGCAGGCACCGGGGAGCTGTTTTTT
NA TRBJ2-7 TRBD1 TRBV7-8 CASSPATGPYEQYF TGTGCCAGCAGCCCCGCGACAGGGCCCTACGAGCAGTACTTC
NA TRBJ1-1 NA TRBV4-1 CASSPRTALTEAFF TGCGCCAGCAGCCCCAGGACAGCCCTCACTGAAGCTTTCTTT
NA TRBJ1-1 NA TRBV19 CASRRPGIAEAFF TGTGCCAGTAGGAGACCGGGGATCGCTGAAGCTTTCTTT
NA TRBJ1-1 TRBD1 TRBV6-5 CASSIQGVTEAFF TGTGCCAGCAGCATACAGGGGGTCACTGAAGCTTTCTTT
once TRBJ2-5 NA TRBV27 CASSFNGIKETQYF TGTGCCAGCAGTTTTAACGGGATCAAAGAGACCCAGTACTTC
once TRBJ1-1 TRBD1 TRBV5-1 CASSLVGTGGPNTEAFF TGCGCCAGCAGCTTGGTCGGGACAGGGGGGCCTAACACTGAAGCTTTCTTT
NA TRBJ2-1 NA TRBV10-1 CASSPGRESSYNEQFF TGCGCCAGCAGCCCCGGACGGGAAAGCTCCTACAATGAGCAGTTCTTC
NA TRBJ2-7 TRBD1 TRBV7-3 CASSLPGTGVYEQYF TGTGCCAGCAGCCTCCCCGGGACAGGGGTGTACGAGCAGTACTTC
NA TRBJ1-1 NA TRBV7-9 CASSPPRRMNTEAFF TGTGCCAGCAGCCCTCCTCGGAGAATGAACACTGAAGCTTTCTTT
NA TRBJ1-1 TRBD1 TRBV7-3 CASSDDRDRGNTEAFF TGTGCCAGCAGCGATGATAGGGACAGGGGGAACACTGAAGCTTTCTTT
NA TRBJ2-1 TRBD2 TRBV27 CASTDGGLADEQFF TGTGCCAGCACCGACGGGGGACTAGCCGATGAGCAGTTCTTC
NA TRBJ1-5 NA TRBV19 CASRVVGADQPQHF TGTGCCAGTAGGGTCGTAGGGGCCGATCAGCCCCAGCATTTT
NA TRBJ2-3 NA TRBV6-5 CASTRSQDTDTQYF TGTGCCAGCACGAGAAGTCAGGATACAGATACGCAGTATTTT
NA TRBJ1-1 TRBD1 TRBV9 CASSRTGGNTEAFF TGTGCCAGCTCAAGGACAGGGGGGAACACTGAAGCTTTCTTT
NA TRBJ2-5 NA TRBV4-1 CASSQGTGRVQETQYF TGCGCCAGCAGCCAAGGTACAGGGAGGGTCCAAGAGACCCAGTACTTC
NA TRBJ1-4 NA TRBV11-2 CASSLQASALEKLFF TGTGCCAGCAGTTTACAGGCTTCAGCCTTAGAAAAACTGTTTTTT
NA TRBJ1-1 TRBD1 TRBV27 CASGTGGAYTEAFF TGTGCCAGCGGGACAGGGGGCGCGTACACTGAAGCTTTCTTT
NA TRBJ2-3 TRBD2 TRBV5-1 CASSLARTSGEITDTQYF TGCGCCAGCAGCTTGGCCCGGACTAGCGGGGAGATCACAGATACGCAGTATTTT
once TRBJ1-5 NA TRBV27 CASRIGAGSNQPQHF TGTGCCAGCAGGATTGGGGCAGGTAGCAATCAGCCCCAGCATTTT
NA TRBJ2-7 TRBD1 TRBV9 CASSVDWAGGHEQYF TGTGCCAGCAGCGTTGATTGGGCAGGGGGCCACGAGCAGTACTTC
NA TRBJ2-3 NA TRBV29-1 CSVASWRADTQYF TGCAGCGTTGCAAGCTGGAGGGCAGATACGCAGTATTTT
NA TRBJ1-2 TRBD1 TRBV6-5 CASSYSKVRQGGGYTF TGTGCCAGCAGTTACTCGAAGGTTCGGCAGGGGGGTGGCTACACCTTC
once TRBJ2-2 TRBD1 TRBV28 CATTGANTGELFF TGTGCCACCACAGGGGCGAACACCGGGGAGCTGTTTTTT
NA TRBJ2-3 TRBD2 TRBV18 CASSPLPLAGADTQYF TGTGCCAGCTCACCGTTGCCGTTAGCGGGTGCCGATACGCAGTATTTT
NA TRBJ2-7 TRBD1 TRBV18 CASSPGTGAYEQYF TGTGCCAGCTCACCAGGGACAGGGGCCTACGAGCAGTACTTC
NA TRBJ2-7 TRBD2 TRBV7-9 CASSLGTSGPYEQYF TGTGCCAGCAGCTTAGGGACTAGCGGGCCCTACGAGCAGTACTTC
NA TRBJ1-1 NA TRBV7-9 CASSPPTRVNTEAFF TGTGCCAGCAGCCCCCCGACCCGGGTGAACACTGAAGCTTTCTTT
NA TRBJ2-1 NA TRBV7-2 CASSLEVDTYNEQFF TGTGCCAGCAGCTTAGAGGTGGACACCTACAATGAGCAGTTCTTC
once TRBJ1-2 TRBD1 TRBV4-1 CASSQWDRAAPNYGYTF TGCGCCAGCAGCCAATGGGACAGGGCGGCTCCTAACTATGGCTACACCTTC
NA TRBJ2-3 TRBD2 TRBV30 CAWSLGLGESDTQYF TGTGCCTGGAGTCTCGGACTAGGGGAATCAGATACGCAGTATTTT
NA TRBJ1-5 NA TRBV7-2 CASSLAAGAGNQPQHF TGTGCCAGCAGCTTAGCGGCAGGGGCCGGCAATCAGCCCCAGCATTTT
NA TRBJ2-3 NA TRBV7-9 CASSWRQEVGPPGTQYF TGTGCCAGCAGCTGGCGACAGGAAGTAGGACCCCCAGGAACGCAGTATTTT
NA TRBJ2-1 NA TRBV28 CASSLFDRYNEQFF TGTGCCAGCAGTTTGTTCGACAGGTACAATGAGCAGTTCTTC
NA TRBJ1-1 TRBD1 TRBV5-1 CASSTGPNTEAFF TGCGCCAGTTCGACAGGGCCAAACACTGAAGCTTTCTTT
NA TRBJ2-1 NA TRBV7-8 CASSSSGAKNNEQFF TGTGCCAGCAGCTCTTCAGGGGCCAAAAACAATGAGCAGTTCTTC
NA TRBJ2-3 TRBD2 TRBV9 CASSGSGASGTDTQYF TGTGCCAGCAGCGGTAGCGGGGCCTCGGGCACAGATACGCAGTATTTT
NA TRBJ2-3 TRBD2 TRBV7-3 CASSLRSGGPTDTQYF TGTGCCAGCAGCTTACGAAGCGGGGGTCCGACAGATACGCAGTATTTT
NA TRBJ2-3 TRBD1 TRBV4-2 CASSQPGGITDTQYF TGTGCCAGCAGCCAACCAGGGGGCATCACAGATACGCAGTATTTT
once TRBJ2-1 TRBD2 TRBV19 CASSIGRGGYNEQFF TGTGCCAGTAGTATAGGCCGGGGGGGTTACAATGAGCAGTTCTTC
NA TRBJ2-5 TRBD2 TRBV10-3 CAISDPLTGLAGGETQYF TGTGCCATCAGTGACCCCCTAACAGGGCTAGCGGGAGGGGAGACCCAGTACTTC
NA TRBJ2-1 TRBD1 TRBV29-1 CSVTTDRGNYNEQFF TGCAGCGTTACCACCGACAGGGGAAACTACAATGAGCAGTTCTTC
once TRBJ2-5 NA TRBV10-3 CAIRGVSGGGNQETQYF TGTGCCATCAGGGGGGTTTCTGGCGGGGGCAACCAAGAGACCCAGTACTTC
NA TRBJ1-2 NA TRBV28 CASSSLPATSYGYTF TGTGCCAGCAGTTCCCTTCCCGCCACGAGCTATGGCTACACCTTC
NA TRBJ2-3 NA TRBV5-1 CASSLVRETDTQYF TGCGCCAGCAGCTTGGTAAGAGAGACTGATACGCAGTATTTT
NA TRBJ2-3 TRBD2 TRBV9 CASSVLAGPTDTQYF TGTGCCAGCAGCGTCCTAGCGGGTCCCACAGATACGCAGTATTTT
NA TRBJ2-7 NA TRBV7-9 CASSLGGSSSYEQYF TGTGCCAGCAGCTTAGGTGGCTCCTCATCCTACGAGCAGTACTTC
NA TRBJ1-5 NA TRBV6-5 CASSARRNQPQHF TGTGCCAGCAGCGCTCGGAGGAATCAGCCCCAGCATTTT
NA TRBJ2-1 NA TRBV9 CASSPRQPRRGEQFF TGTGCCAGCAGCCCACGCCAGCCCCGGAGGGGTGAGCAGTTCTTC
NA TRBJ2-7 TRBD1 TRBV4-2 CASSLQRGLVWEQYF TGTGCCAGCAGCCTCCAAAGGGGGCTCGTGTGGGAGCAGTACTTC
NA TRBJ2-1 TRBD1 TRBV2 CASSESGDRGLDEQFF TGTGCCAGCAGTGAATCTGGGGACAGGGGGCTTGATGAGCAGTTCTTC
NA TRBJ2-1 TRBD2 TRBV4-3 CASSQDAGLAGYNEQFF TGCGCCAGCAGCCAAGACGCGGGGCTAGCGGGCTACAATGAGCAGTTCTTC